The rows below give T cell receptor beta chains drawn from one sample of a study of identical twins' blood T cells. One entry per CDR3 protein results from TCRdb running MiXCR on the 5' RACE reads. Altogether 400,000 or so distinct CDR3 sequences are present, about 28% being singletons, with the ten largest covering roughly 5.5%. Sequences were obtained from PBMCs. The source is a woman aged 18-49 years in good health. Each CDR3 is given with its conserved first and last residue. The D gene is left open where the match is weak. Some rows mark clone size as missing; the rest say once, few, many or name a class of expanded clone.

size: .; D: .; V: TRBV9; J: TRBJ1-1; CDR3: CASSVAGGGDRTEAFF; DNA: TGTGCCAGCAGCGTAGCTGGGGGCGGAGATCGCACTGAAGCTTTCTTT
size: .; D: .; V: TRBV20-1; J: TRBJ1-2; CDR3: CSVTPSGRGYGYTF; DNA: TGCAGTGTTACCCCTTCGGGTAGAGGCTATGGCTACACCTTC
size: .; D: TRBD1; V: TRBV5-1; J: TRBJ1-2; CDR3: CASSFGTGSYTF; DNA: TGCGCCAGCAGCTTTGGGACAGGCAGCTACACCTTC
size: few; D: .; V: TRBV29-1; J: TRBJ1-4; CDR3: CSVEGADEKLFF; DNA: TGCAGCGTTGAGGGGGCAGATGAAAAACTGTTTTTT
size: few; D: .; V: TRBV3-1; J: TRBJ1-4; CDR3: CASSQEGGSFKEKLFF; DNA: TGTGCCAGCAGCCAAGAGGGGGGGAGCTTCAAGGAAAAACTGTTTTTT
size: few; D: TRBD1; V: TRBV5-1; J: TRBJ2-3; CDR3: CASSLDTGGYDTQYF; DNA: TGCGCCAGCAGCTTGGATACAGGGGGCTACGATACGCAGTATTTT
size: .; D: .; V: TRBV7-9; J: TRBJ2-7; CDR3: CASSLMDGFSSYEQYF; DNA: TGTGCCAGCAGCTTGATGGACGGTTTCAGCTCCTACGAGCAGTACTTC
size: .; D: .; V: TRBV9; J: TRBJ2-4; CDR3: CASTPGGLGVKNIQYF; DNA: TGTGCCAGCACCCCTGGGGGGTTAGGAGTCAAAAACATTCAGTACTTC
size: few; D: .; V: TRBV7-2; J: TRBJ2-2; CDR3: CASSFSLGTGELFF; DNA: TGTGCCAGCAGCTTTAGTCTCGGGACCGGGGAGCTGTTTTTT
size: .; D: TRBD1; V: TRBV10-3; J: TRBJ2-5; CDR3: CAISETGEETQYF; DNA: TGTGCCATCAGTGAAACAGGGGAGGAGACCCAGTACTTC
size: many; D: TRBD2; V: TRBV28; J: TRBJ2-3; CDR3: CASSLWASGRHLDTQYF; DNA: TGTGCCAGCAGTTTATGGGCTAGCGGGAGGCATTTAGATACGCAGTATTTT
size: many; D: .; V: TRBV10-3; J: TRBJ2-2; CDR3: CAIGTGNTGELFF; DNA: TGTGCCATCGGGACGGGAAACACCGGGGAGCTGTTTTTT
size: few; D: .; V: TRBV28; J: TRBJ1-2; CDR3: CASSPTVYGYTF; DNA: TGTGCCAGCAGTCCGACAGTTTATGGCTACACCTTC
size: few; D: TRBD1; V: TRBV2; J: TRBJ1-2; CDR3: CASSEEGARGYTF; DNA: TGTGCCAGCAGTGAAGAGGGGGCCAGGGGCTACACCTTC
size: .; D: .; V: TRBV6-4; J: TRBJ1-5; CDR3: CASSAWVRPPQHF; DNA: TGTGCCAGCAGTGCCTGGGTGCGGCCGCCCCAGCATTTT
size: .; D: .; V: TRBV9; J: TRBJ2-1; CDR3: CASSVDGPRRTEQFF; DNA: TGTGCCAGCAGCGTAGACGGGCCTAGAAGAACCGAGCAGTTCTTC
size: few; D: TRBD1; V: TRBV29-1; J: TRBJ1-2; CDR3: CSVPTGGSGYTF; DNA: TGCAGCGTTCCCACAGGGGGCTCTGGCTACACCTTC
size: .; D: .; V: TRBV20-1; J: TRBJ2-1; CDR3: CSARDFGGPIFEQFF; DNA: TGCAGTGCTAGAGACTTTGGAGGGCCGATTTTTGAGCAGTTCTTC
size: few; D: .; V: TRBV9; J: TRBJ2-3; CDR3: CASSGLRSTDTQYF; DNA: TGTGCCAGCAGCGGACTCCGAAGCACAGATACGCAGTATTTT
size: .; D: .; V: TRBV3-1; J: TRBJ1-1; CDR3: CASSQGRGIEAFF; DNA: TGTGCCAGCAGCCAAGGTAGGGGTATTGAAGCTTTCTTT
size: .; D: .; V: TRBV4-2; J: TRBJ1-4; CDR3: CASSQDWGRTNEKLFF; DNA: TGTGCCAGCAGCCAAGATTGGGGGAGAACTAATGAAAAACTGTTTTTT
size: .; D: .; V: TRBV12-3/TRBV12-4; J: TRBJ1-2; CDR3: CASSLYWAGPKTNYGYTF; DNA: TGTGCCAGCAGTTTGTACTGGGCAGGGCCCAAAACTAACTATGGCTACACCTTC
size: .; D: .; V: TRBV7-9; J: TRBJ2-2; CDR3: CASSQPNTGELFF; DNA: TGTGCCAGCAGTCAGCCGAACACCGGGGAGCTGTTTTTT
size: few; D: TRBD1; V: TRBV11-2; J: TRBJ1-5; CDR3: CASSLTGEAQPQHF; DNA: TGTGCCAGCAGCCTAACAGGGGAGGCTCAGCCCCAGCATTTT
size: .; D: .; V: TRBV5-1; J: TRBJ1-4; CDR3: CASSLDMPATNEKLFF; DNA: TGCGCCAGCAGCTTGGATATGCCGGCAACTAATGAAAAACTGTTTTTT
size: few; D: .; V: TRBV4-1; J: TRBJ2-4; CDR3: CASSFPVIRGAKNIQYF; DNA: TGCGCCAGCAGCTTCCCCGTTATAAGGGGGGCCAAAAACATTCAGTACTTC
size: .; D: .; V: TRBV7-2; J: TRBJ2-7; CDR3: CASSLMSVYEQYF; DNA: TGTGCCAGCAGCTTAATGAGTGTGTACGAGCAGTACTTC
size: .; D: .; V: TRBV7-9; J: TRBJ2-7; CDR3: CASSGTYEQYF; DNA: TGTGCCAGCAGCGGTACTTACGAGCAGTACTTC
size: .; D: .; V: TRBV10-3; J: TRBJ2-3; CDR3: CAAHGGGYSTDTQYF; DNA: TGTGCCGCCCATGGGGGCGGTTATAGCACAGATACGCAGTATTTT
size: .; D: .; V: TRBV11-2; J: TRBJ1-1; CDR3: CASSLDLSPEAFF; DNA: TGTGCCAGCAGCTTAGATCTTAGTCCCGAAGCTTTCTTT
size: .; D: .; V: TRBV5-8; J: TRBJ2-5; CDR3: CASSLFRQETQYF; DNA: TGTGCCAGCAGCTTGTTTCGTCAAGAGACCCAGTACTTC